The 25 T cell receptor beta chains listed next were all sequenced from one sample in a study of beta chain features in type 1 diabetes. The study reverse transcribed the entire isolated RNA, so it sequenced expressed TCRB transcripts. Clones were sequenced by immunoSEQ multiplex PCR, and TCRdb holds only the in-frame ones, with some missing. The table shows 250,000 to 300,000 clones, with under 8.5% occurring only once. Sequenced input: central memory CD4+ T cells from blood. The source is a woman aged 18-29 years in good health.

This clone has more than one count but fewer than ten. The CDR3 protein is CSVVRPGQDNYGYTF. CDR3 bases: TGCAGCGTTGTGCGACCGGGACAGGATAACTATGGCTACACCTTC. This sequence joins TRBV29-1 and TRBJ1-2, with 8 positions matching TRBD1. The germline V gene encodes CDR1 SQVTM and CDR2 ANQGSEA. The CDR3 sequence is 15 residues long. The ends lost 4 bases at V and 1 base at J; junction bases unmatched: 8. Full variable domain (rest looked up from reference TRBV29-1 and TRBJ1-2): SAVISQKPSRDICQRGTSLTIQCQVDSQVTMMFWYRQQPGQSLTLIATANQGSEATYESGFVIDKFPISRPNLTFSTLTVSNMSPEDSSIYLCSVVRPGQDNYGYTFGSGTRLTVV.

This chain links TRBV15 with TRBJ1-2; TRBD1 might be the D (5 bases). This CDR3 is built from 15 residues. The germline gives CDR1 LNHNV, CDR2 YYDKDF (reference sequence). The germline V and J ends were trimmed by 3 bases and 13 bases, with 24 bases remaining between them. This chain's CDR3 is CATSSDLDSATVPTF. The CDR3 nucleotides read TGTGCCACCAGCAGTGACCTCGACTCAGCGACAGTCCCCACCTTC.

This clone came up a few times. This chain uses TRBV5-4 with TRBJ2-1; D is ambiguous. V lost 1 base to trimming and J lost 1 base, with 9 bases between them. The CDR3 length is 15 residues. Per the germline V gene, CDR1 is SGHNT and CDR2 is YYREEE (reference sequence). The CDR3 is CASSLLGGSYNEQFF. DNA of the CDR3: TGTGCCAGCAGCTTGTTGGGCGGTTCCTACAATGAGCAGTTCTTC. The variable domain in full, with the rest retrieved from reference TRBV5-4 and TRBJ2-1, is ETGVTQSPTHLIKTRGQQVTLRCSSQSGHNTVSWYQQALGQGPQFIFQYYREEENGRGNFPPRFSGLQFPNYSSELNVNALELDDSALYLCASSLLGGSYNEQFFGPGTRLTVL.

Only a few counts were recorded for this clone. The rearrangement links TRBV5-4 to TRBJ2-2; TRBD2 matches at 8 bases. The CDR3 consists of 15 residues. V lost 5 bases to trimming and J lost 8 bases; unmatched junction nucleotides: 11. From germline, CDR1 is SGHNT and CDR2 YYREEE (reference sequence). The CDR3 DNA is TGTGCCAGCAGTTCTGCCGGGACTAGTATTGGGGAGCTGTTTTTT. Its translation: CASSSAGTSIGELFF.

The chain couples TRBV28 to TRBJ1-5; 10 bases map to TRBD1. J was trimmed by 5 bases and V by 6 bases; bases with no gene match: 7. CDR3 length equals 15 residues. Germline CDR1 reads MDHEN; CDR2 reads SYDVKM. The CDR3 nucleotides read TGTGCCAGCAGAACGGGACAGGGGCTCGATCAGCCCCAGCATTTT. Amino acids: CASRTGQGLDQPQHF.

V and J are TRBV5-1 and TRBJ1-1, with a tentative D call TRBD1 (5 bases). The CDR3 spans 14 residues. The germline V and J ends were trimmed by 2 bases and 11 bases, with 19 bases remaining between them. Germline V gives CDR1 SGHRS, CDR2 YFSETQ. Here the CDR3 DNA reads TGCGCCAGCAGCTTACCCCTTGGAGGGGACTATGCTTTCTTT. Its protein is CASSLPLGGDYAFF.

This chain uses TRBV7-2 with TRBJ2-1; 7 bases match TRBD1. The CDR3 extends over 16 amino acids. Germline-derived CDR1 and CDR2 are SGHTA and FQGNSA. Germline trimming cut 2 bases from V and 2 bases from J; bases unmatched to any gene: 6. The CDR3 sequence: CASSLSGTAPYNEQFF. In nucleotides, the CDR3 is TGTGCCAGCAGCTTAAGTGGGACAGCTCCCTACAATGAGCAGTTCTTC.

The chain joins TRBV5-1 to TRBJ2-7, with TRBD1 identical over 7 bases. This CDR3 has 17 amino acids. Germline CDR1 is SGHRS and CDR2 is YFSETQ. Unmatched junction bases numbered 11, after V lost 1 base and J lost 1 base. The CDR3 loop is CASSLWGTAIGSYEQYF. As DNA, the CDR3 is TGCGCCAGCAGCTTGTGGGGGACAGCAATCGGGTCCTACGAGCAGTACTTC.

Many counts were recorded for this clone. V usage is TRBV7-9 and J usage is TRBJ1-1; possible D gene TRBD1, 5 bases. The V gene's germline CDR1 is SEHNR and CDR2 FQNEAQ (reference sequence). CDR3 length equals 14 residues. The V gene lost 3 bases and the J gene lost 0 bases, with 8 bases spanning the gap. CDR3 amino acids: CASSFDSMNTEAFF. In nucleotides, the CDR3 is TGTGCCAGCAGCTTTGACAGCATGAACACTGAAGCTTTCTTT.

V usage is TRBV5-6 and J usage is TRBJ2-2, with 9 bases fitting TRBD1. In germline, CDR1 is SGHDT, CDR2 YYEEEE. Losses at the gene ends were 3 bases for V and 13 bases for J; bases not matched to a gene: 10. The CDR3 sequence is 14 residues long. The DNA for the CDR3 is TGTGCCAGCAGCTGGGGACAGGGAGGTGAGAGGCTGTTTTTT. Residues: CASSWGQGGERLFF.

The genes are TRBV29-1 and TRBJ1-2; TRBD1 matches 8 bases. The CDR3 totals 15 residues. The V and J ends lost 0 bases and 4 bases, in that order; junction bases with no gene match: 7. CDR1 and CDR2 from the germline V gene are SQVTM and ANQGSEA. The CDR3 spells CSVEDRTGIVYGYTF. CDR3 sequence (DNA): TGCAGCGTTGAAGACCGGACAGGGATTGTCTATGGCTACACCTTC.

This clone appeared a few times. This chain connects TRBV7-2 to TRBJ2-5, with D unresolved. The germline V gene encodes CDR1 SGHTA and CDR2 FQGNSA. This CDR3 is built from 15 residues. Between the trimmed V and J ends, which lost 0 bases and 2 bases, there was a span of 10 bases. CDR3 bases: TGTGCCAGCAGCTTAGCGGGCTCCGTTCAAGAGACCCAGTACTTC. Its translation is CASSLAGSVQETQYF.

This clone has just a few counts. The chain uses TRBV2 and TRBJ2-1, with D possibly matching TRBD2 (5 bases). There are 13 residues in the CDR3. CDR1 is SNHLY, CDR2 FYNNEI, per germline. V gave up 5 bases and J gave up 3 bases, with 8 bases separating them. CDR3 sequence reads: CASSRGNYNEQFF. In DNA, the CDR3 is TGTGCCAGCAGTAGAGGGAACTACAATGAGCAGTTCTTC.

V usage is TRBV25-1 and J usage is TRBJ1-6; D ambiguous. This CDR3 spans 14 amino acids. Trimming cost V 4 bases and J 4 bases, with 8 bases left between them. Per the germline V gene, CDR1 is MGHDK and CDR2 is SYGVNS. DNA for the CDR3: TGTGCCAGCAGTGGAGTACTGTATAATTCACCCCTCCACTTT. Translating it yields CASSGVLYNSPLHF.

This clone was seen more than once but under ten times. The chain uses TRBV29-1 and TRBJ2-5; 7 nucleotides align to TRBD2. This CDR3 has 16 residues. V shed 6 bases, J shed 4 bases, and the junction held 17 bases outside the gene matches. The germline CDR1 and CDR2 sequences are SQVTM and ANQGSEA. DNA of the CDR3: TGCAGCGTCGGGGAAGTTGCGGGAGTAGGTAGAGAGACCCAGTACTTC. This gives the protein CSVGEVAGVGRETQYF.

This clone has a handful of counts. The genes are TRBV28 and TRBJ2-4, with D hard to call. V lost 4 bases, J lost 2 bases, and 9 bases lay in between. Germline CDR1 is MDHEN and CDR2 is SYDVKM. This CDR3 has 14 amino acids. The CDR3, as DNA: TGTGCCAGCAGTTCAAGCTCGTCCAAAAACATTCAGTACTTC. It is translated as CASSSSSSKNIQYF.

This clone was detected a few times. The chain is built from TRBV2 and TRBJ1-5; D ambiguous. V was shortened by 7 bases and J by 4 bases, with 14 bases between the two germline ends. From germline, CDR1 is SNHLY and CDR2 FYNNEI. This CDR3 spans 14 amino acids. This chain's CDR3 is CASTDTNQNQPQHF. In DNA, the CDR3 is TGTGCCAGCACCGACACGAACCAAAATCAGCCCCAGCATTTT.

This clone was detected only a few times. The chain is built from TRBV7-9 and TRBJ2-7; D possibly uses TRBD1 or TRBD2 (5 bases each). The V gene lost 1 base and the J gene lost 11 bases, with 12 bases spanning the gap. CDR3 size: 12 residues. Germline V CDR1 and CDR2: SEHNR, FQNEAQ (reference sequence). CDR3 in amino acids: CASSLGGTEEYF. In DNA form, the CDR3 reads TGTGCCAGCAGCTTAGGAGGGACCGAAGAGTACTTC.

V is TRBV5-1 and J is TRBJ2-5; D unclear. The germline V and J ends were trimmed by 1 base and 1 base, with 8 bases remaining between them. This CDR3 is 14 amino acids long. The germline V gene encodes CDR1 SGHRS and CDR2 YFSETQ. The CDR3 spells CASSLSLSQETQYF. As DNA, the CDR3 is TGCGCCAGCAGCTTGTCTCTGAGCCAAGAGACCCAGTACTTC.

There are a few counts of this clone. The chain links TRBV11-3 to TRBJ2-3; TRBD2 is a possible D gene (5 bases). This CDR3 is built from 14 residues. Deletions cut 4 bases from V and 1 base from J, with 9 bases between. Germline V gives CDR1 SGHNT, CDR2 YENEEA. The chain's CDR3 is CASSSMRGTDTQYF. CDR3 DNA: TGTGCCAGCAGCTCCATGAGGGGCACAGATACGCAGTATTTT.

In this sample, this clone turned up a few times. This chain joins TRBV7-8 and TRBJ2-3, with D tentatively TRBD2 (5 bases). Trimming removed 3 bases at V and 5 bases at J, with 12 bases between. CDR1 is SGHVS and CDR2 is FQNEAQ in the germline V gene. This CDR3 is built from 14 residues. CDR3 sequence reads: CASSLVGSQDTQYF. CDR3 sequence (DNA): TGTGCCAGCAGCTTGGTGGGGAGTCAAGATACGCAGTATTTT.

The chain is built from TRBV11-2 and TRBJ2-7; D unclear. V dropped 2 bases and J dropped 3 bases, with 11 bases sitting between them. Germline V gives CDR1 SGHAT, CDR2 FQNNGV. The CDR3 runs 14 residues. CDR3 amino acids: CASSLNPNSYEQYF. In DNA, the CDR3 is TGTGCCAGCAGCTTAAATCCCAATAGCTACGAGCAGTACTTC. Supplemented by reference TRBV11-2 and TRBJ2-7, the full variable domain reads EAGVAQSPRYKIIEKRQSVAFWCNPISGHATLYWYQQILGQGPKLLIQFQNNGVVDDSQLPKDRFSAERLKGVDSTLKIQPAKLEDSAVYLCASSLNPNSYEQYFGPGTRLTVT.

The V and J genes are TRBV7-2 and TRBJ1-4; D may be TRBD1 (5 bases). This CDR3 spans 15 amino acids. V was pared by 4 bases and J by 3 bases, with 12 bases between. CDR1 SGHTA and CDR2 FQGNSA come from the germline V gene. The CDR3 bases are TGTGCCAGCAGCTCGGCCCTGGGGGCTAATGAAAAACTGTTTTTT. Translated, it gives CASSSALGANEKLFF. The whole variable domain, filled in from reference TRBV7-2 and TRBJ1-4, reads GAGVSQSPSNKVTEKGKDVELRCDPISGHTALYWYRQSLGQGLEFLIYFQGNSAPDKSGLPSDRFSAERTGGSVSTLTIQRTQQEDSAVYLCASSSALGANEKLFFGSGTQLSVL.

The chain carries TRBV25-1 and TRBJ2-2, with D possibly TRBD1 on 6 matching bases. Deletions cut 4 bases from V and 0 bases from J, with 12 bases between. This CDR3 is 16 amino acids long. CDR1 is MGHDK, CDR2 SYGVNS, per germline. In nucleotides, the CDR3 is TGTGCCAGCAGTGTAAGACAGGCGTCGAACACCGGGGAGCTGTTTTTT. It specifies CASSVRQASNTGELFF.

In the case of this clone: A much larger clone differs by one base, so this may be a read error. The chain couples TRBV7-9 to TRBJ2-3; no firm D call. Germline V lookup: CDR1 SEHNR, CDR2 FQNEAQ (reference sequence). Trimming stripped 4 bases from V and 4 bases from J, with 3 bases between. CDR3 length: 11 residues. The CDR3 loop is CASSYSDTQYF. The CDR3 nucleotides are TGTGCCAGCAGCTACTCAGATACGCAGTATTTT.